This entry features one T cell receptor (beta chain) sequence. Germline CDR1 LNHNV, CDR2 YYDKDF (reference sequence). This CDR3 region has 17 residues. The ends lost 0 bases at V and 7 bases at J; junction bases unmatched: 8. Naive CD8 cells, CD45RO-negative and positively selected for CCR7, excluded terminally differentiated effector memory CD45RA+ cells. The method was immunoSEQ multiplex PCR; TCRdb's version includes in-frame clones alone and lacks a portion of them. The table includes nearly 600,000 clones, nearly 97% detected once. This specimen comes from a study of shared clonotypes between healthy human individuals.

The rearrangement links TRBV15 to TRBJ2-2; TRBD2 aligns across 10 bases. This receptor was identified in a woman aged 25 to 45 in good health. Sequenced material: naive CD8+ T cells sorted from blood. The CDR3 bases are TGTGCCACCAGCAGAGATCTGGGTAGCGGGAGGTTCGGGGAGCTGTTTTTT. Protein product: CATSRDLGSGRFGELFF. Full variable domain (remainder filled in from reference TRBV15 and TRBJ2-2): DAMVIQNPRYQVTQFGKPVTLSCSQTLNHNVMYWYQQKSSQAPKLLFHYYDKDFNNEADTPDNFQSRRPNTSFCFLDIRSPGLGDTAMYLCATSRDLGSGRFGELFFGEGSRLTVL.